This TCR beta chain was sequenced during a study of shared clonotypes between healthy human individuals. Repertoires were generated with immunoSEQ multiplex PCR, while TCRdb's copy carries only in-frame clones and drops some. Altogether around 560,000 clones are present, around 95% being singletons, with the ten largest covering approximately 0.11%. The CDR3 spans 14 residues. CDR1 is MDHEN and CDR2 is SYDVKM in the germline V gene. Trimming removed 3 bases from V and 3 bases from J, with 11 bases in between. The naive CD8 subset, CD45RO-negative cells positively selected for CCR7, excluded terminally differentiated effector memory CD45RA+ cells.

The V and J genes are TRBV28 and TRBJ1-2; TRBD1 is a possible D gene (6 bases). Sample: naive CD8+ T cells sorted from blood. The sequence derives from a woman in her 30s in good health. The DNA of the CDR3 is TGTGCCAGCAGTTTGCACAGGGTCGACTATGGCTACACCTTC. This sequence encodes CASSLHRVDYGYTF.